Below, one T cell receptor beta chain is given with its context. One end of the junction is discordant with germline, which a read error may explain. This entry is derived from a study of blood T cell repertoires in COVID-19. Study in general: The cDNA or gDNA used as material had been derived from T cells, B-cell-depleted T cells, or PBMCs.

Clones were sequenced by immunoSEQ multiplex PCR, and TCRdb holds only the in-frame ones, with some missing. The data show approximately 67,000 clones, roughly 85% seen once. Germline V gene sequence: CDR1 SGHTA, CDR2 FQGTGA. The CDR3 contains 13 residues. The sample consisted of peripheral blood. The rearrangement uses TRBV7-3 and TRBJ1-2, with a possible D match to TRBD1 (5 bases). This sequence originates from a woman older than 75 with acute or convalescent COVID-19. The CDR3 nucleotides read TGTGCCAGCAGCTTACGAAATATGAGACAGAAGTCCTTC. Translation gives CASSLRNMRQKSF.